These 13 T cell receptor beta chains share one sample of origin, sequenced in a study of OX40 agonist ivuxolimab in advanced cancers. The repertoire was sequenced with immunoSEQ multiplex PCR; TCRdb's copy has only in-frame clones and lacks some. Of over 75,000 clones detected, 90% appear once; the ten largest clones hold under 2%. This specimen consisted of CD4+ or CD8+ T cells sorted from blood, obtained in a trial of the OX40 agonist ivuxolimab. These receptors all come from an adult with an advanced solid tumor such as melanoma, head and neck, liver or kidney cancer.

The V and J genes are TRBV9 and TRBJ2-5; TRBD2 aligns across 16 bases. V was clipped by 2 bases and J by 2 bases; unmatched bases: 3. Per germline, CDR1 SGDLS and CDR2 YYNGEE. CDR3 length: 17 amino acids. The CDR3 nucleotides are TGTGCCAGCAGCGTGATGGGACTAGCGGGAGGGCAAGAGACCCAGTACTTC. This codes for CASSVMGLAGGQETQYF. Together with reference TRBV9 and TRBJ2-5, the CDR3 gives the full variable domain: DSGVTQTPKHLITATGQRVTLRCSPRSGDLSVYWYQQSLDQGLQFLIQYYNGEERAKGNILERFSAQQFPDLHSELNLSSLELGDSALYFCASSVMGLAGGQETQYFGPGTRLLVL.

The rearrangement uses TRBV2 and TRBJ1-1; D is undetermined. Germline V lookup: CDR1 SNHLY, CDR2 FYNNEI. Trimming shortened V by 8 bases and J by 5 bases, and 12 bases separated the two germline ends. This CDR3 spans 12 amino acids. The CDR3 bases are TGTGCCAGCCGGGTCGTTCGAACTGAAGCTTTCTTT. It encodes CASRVVRTEAFF.

The CDR3 sequence is CASSSLPRGEQFF. Written as DNA, the CDR3 is TGTGCCAGCAGCTCATTACCTAGAGGTGAGCAGTTCTTC. This sequence joins TRBV7-2 and TRBJ2-1; D uncertain. In germline, CDR1 is SGHTA, CDR2 FQGNSA. The ends were cut back, 4 bases at V and 9 bases at J, with 13 bases in the middle. The CDR3 totals 13 residues.

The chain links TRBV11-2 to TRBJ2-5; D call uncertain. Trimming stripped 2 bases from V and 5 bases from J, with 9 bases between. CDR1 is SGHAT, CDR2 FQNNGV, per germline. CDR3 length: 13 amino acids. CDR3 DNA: TGTGCCAGCAGCTTATTATTGGAGGAGACCCAGTACTTC. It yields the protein CASSLLLEETQYF. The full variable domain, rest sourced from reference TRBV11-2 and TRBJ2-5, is EAGVAQSPRYKIIEKRQSVAFWCNPISGHATLYWYQQILGQGPKLLIQFQNNGVVDDSQLPKDRFSAERLKGVDSTLKIQPAKLEDSAVYLCASSLLLEETQYFGPGTRLLVL.

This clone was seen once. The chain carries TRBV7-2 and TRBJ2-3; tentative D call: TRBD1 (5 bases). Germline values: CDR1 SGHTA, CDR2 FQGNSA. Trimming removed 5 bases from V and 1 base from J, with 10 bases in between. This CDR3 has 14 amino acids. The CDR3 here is CASSLQVGTDTQYF. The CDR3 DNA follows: TGTGCCAGCAGCCTACAGGTGGGCACAGATACGCAGTATTTT.

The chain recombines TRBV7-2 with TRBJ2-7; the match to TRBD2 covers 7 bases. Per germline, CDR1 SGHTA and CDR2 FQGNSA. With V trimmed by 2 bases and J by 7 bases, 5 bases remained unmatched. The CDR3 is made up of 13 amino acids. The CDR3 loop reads CASSLRRGGEQYF. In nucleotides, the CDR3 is TGTGCCAGCAGCTTAAGACGGGGAGGGGAGCAGTACTTC.

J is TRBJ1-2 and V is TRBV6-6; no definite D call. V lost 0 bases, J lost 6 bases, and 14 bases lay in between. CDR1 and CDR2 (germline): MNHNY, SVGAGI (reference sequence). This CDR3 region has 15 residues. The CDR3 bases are TGTGCCAGCAGTTACTCGAAGGGCCGCCTAGATGGCTACACCTTC. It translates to CASSYSKGRLDGYTF.

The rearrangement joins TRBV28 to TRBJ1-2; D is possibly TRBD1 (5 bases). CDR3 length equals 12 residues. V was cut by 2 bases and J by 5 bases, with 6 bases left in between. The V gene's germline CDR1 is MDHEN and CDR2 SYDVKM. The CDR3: CASSLGGYGYTF. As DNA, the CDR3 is TGTGCCAGCAGTTTAGGGGGGTATGGCTACACCTTC.

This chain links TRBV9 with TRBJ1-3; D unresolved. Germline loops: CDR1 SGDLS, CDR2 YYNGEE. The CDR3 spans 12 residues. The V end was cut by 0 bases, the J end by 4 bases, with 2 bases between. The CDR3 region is CASSVAGNTIYF. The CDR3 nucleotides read TGTGCCAGCAGCGTAGCAGGAAACACCATATATTTT.

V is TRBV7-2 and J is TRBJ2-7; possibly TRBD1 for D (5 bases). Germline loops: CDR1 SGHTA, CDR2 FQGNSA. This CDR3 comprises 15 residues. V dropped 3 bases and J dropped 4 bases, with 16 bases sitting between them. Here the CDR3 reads CASSLGQGHFYEQYF. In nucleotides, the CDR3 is TGTGCCAGCAGCTTGGGGCAGGGTCACTTTTACGAGCAGTACTTC.

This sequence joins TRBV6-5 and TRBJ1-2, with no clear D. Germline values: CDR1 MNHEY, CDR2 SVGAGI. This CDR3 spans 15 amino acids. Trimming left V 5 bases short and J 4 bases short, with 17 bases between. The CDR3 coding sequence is TGTGCCAGCAGTACCGAGGACGGGATCTTCTATGGCTACACCTTC. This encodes CASSTEDGIFYGYTF.

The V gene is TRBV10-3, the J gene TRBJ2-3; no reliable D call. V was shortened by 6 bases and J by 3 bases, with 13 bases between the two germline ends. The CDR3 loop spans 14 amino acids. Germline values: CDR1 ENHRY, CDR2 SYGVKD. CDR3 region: CAIRRLAGTDTQYF. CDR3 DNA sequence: TGTGCCATCAGGAGGTTAGCTGGGACAGATACGCAGTATTTT.

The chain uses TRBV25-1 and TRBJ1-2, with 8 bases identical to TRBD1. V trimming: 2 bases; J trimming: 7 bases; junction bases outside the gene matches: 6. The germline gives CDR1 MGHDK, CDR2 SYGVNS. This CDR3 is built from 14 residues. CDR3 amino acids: CASSEPDRAAGYTF. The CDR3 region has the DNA TGTGCCAGCAGTGAACCGGACAGGGCGGCTGGCTACACCTTC.